The 30 T cell receptor beta chains presented below share a single source sample, sequenced in a study of OX40 agonist ivuxolimab in advanced cancers. Data came from immunoSEQ multiplex PCR; TCRdb stores just in-frame clones and leaves some out. The table shows roughly 70,000 clones, with roughly 80% occurring only once. The material sequenced was CD4+ or CD8+ T cells sorted from blood, taken in a trial of the OX40 agonist ivuxolimab. The origin of the receptors is an adult with an advanced solid tumor such as melanoma, head and neck, liver or kidney cancer.

V is TRBV7-6 and J is TRBJ1-2, with D possibly being TRBD1 (6 bases). CDR1 and CDR2 (germline): SGHVS, FNYEAQ. The CDR3 is 12 amino acids. Trimming took off 4 bases at V and 7 bases at J, with 10 bases between the two ends. The chain's CDR3 is CASSSGQFGYTF. The CDR3 nucleotides are TGTGCCAGCAGCTCTGGACAGTTTGGCTACACCTTC.

The gene calls are TRBV7-8 and TRBJ1-1, with 7 bases identical to TRBD1. After removal of 7 bases from V and 0 bases from J, the junction contained 5 bases not matched to a gene. Germline loops: CDR1 SGHVS, CDR2 FQNEAQ. The CDR3 spans 14 residues. The DNA of the CDR3 is TGTGCCAGCAACACCGGGACAGTGAACACTGAAGCTTTCTTT. It is translated as CASNTGTVNTEAFF.

The chain couples TRBV10-3 to TRBJ2-7; TRBD1 aligns across 7 bases. This CDR3 contains 15 residues. CDR1 and CDR2 from the germline V gene are ENHRY and SYGVKD. Trimming cost V 4 bases and J 2 bases; bases outside gene matches: 8. The CDR3 here is CAISGQGLKTYEQYF. The CDR3 DNA reads TGTGCCATCAGTGGACAGGGTCTCAAGACCTACGAGCAGTACTTC.

The chain has TRBV28 and TRBJ2-6, with 7 bases aligning to TRBD2. The CDR3 consists of 16 residues. CDR1 and CDR2 from the germline V gene are MDHEN and SYDVKM. V shed 5 bases, J shed 9 bases, and the junction held 13 bases outside the gene matches. The CDR3 is CASSKPGGFRGNVLTF. The CDR3 coding sequence is TGTGCCAGCAGTAAGCCCGGGGGGTTCCGGGGCAACGTCCTGACTTTC.

The J gene is TRBJ2-7, the V gene TRBV5-1; a possible D gene is TRBD1 (6 bases). Deletions cut 0 bases from V and 6 bases from J, with 19 bases between. CDR3 length: 16 amino acids. Germline CDR1 SGHRS, CDR2 YFSETQ. CDR3 nucleotide sequence: TGCGCCAGCAGCTTGGGTCCCGGGACACCTGGGGGCGAGCAGTACGTC. Its translation is CASSLGPGTPGGEQYV.

This rearrangement joins TRBV5-6 to TRBJ2-6; no reliable D call. The CDR3 extends over 14 amino acids. Germline V gene lookup returns CDR1 SGHDT and CDR2 YYEEEE. V was pared by 4 bases and J by 8 bases, with 13 bases between. The CDR3 nucleotides read TGTGCCAGCAGCCCGAGGTGGCAGCCCAACGTCCTGACTTTC. Encoded protein: CASSPRWQPNVLTF. Combining the CDR3 with reference TRBV5-6 and TRBJ2-6 gives the whole variable domain DAGVTQSPTHLIKTRGQQVTLRCSPKSGHDTVSWYQQALGQGPQFIFQYYEEEERQRGNFPDRFSGHQFPNYSSELNVNALLLGDSALYLCASSPRWQPNVLTFGAGSRLTVL.

The chain recombines TRBV7-2 with TRBJ2-1; 8 bases map to TRBD1. The CDR3 runs 12 residues. The trim removed 5 bases at V and 15 bases at J, leaving 9 bases unmatched. The germline V gene has CDR1 SGHTA and CDR2 FQGNSA. CDR3 coding DNA: TGTGCCAGCAGCATGGACAGGGATTGGCCGTTCTTC. Amino acid sequence: CASSMDRDWPFF.

The J gene is TRBJ2-7, the V gene TRBV9; 11 nucleotides agree with TRBD2. The V and J ends lost 3 bases and 3 bases, in that order; junction bases with no gene match: 2. The CDR3 has 14 amino acids. Per the germline V gene, CDR1 is SGDLS and CDR2 is YYNGEE. DNA for the CDR3: TGTGCCAGCAGCGGGACTAGCGGGTTCTACGAGCAGTACTTC. It translates to CASSGTSGFYEQYF.

This rearrangement joins TRBV5-1 to TRBJ2-3, with 9 bases that match TRBD2. There are 15 residues in the CDR3. The junction had 2 bases not matched to a gene; V was cut back by 0 bases and J by 3 bases. Germline CDR1 SGHRS, CDR2 YFSETQ. CDR3 nucleotide sequence: TGCGCCAGCAGCTTGGGAGCGGGAGGAACAGATACGCAGTATTTT. Translating gives CASSLGAGGTDTQYF.

This clone was detected a few times. The genes are TRBV4-1 and TRBJ2-3; 7 bases line up with TRBD1. Looked up from germline, CDR1 is MGHRA and CDR2 is YSYEKL. The V gene end was trimmed by 5 bases and the J gene end by 6 bases; junction bases not matched to a gene: 8. The CDR3 runs to 14 residues. The CDR3 region has the DNA TGCGCCAGCAGCGTTACCTCGACAGGGGATACGCAGTATTTT. This codes for CASSVTSTGDTQYF.

The chain couples TRBV5-1 to TRBJ2-7, with D unclear. This CDR3 is 12 amino acids long. Trimming left V 3 bases short and J 5 bases short, with 9 bases between. The V gene's germline CDR1 is SGHRS and CDR2 YFSETQ. The CDR3 bases are TGCGCCAGCAGCTGGGTAGGTCACGAGCAGTACTTC. Protein: CASSWVGHEQYF.

The chain is built from TRBV27 and TRBJ1-2, with D tentatively TRBD1 (5 bases). CDR1 and CDR2 from the germline V gene are MNHEY and SMNVEV (reference sequence). V dropped 1 base and J dropped 8 bases, with 11 bases sitting between them. The CDR3 covers 13 residues. The CDR3 loop reads CASSLYWGSGYTF. The CDR3 DNA is TGTGCCAGCAGTTTATATTGGGGGTCCGGCTACACCTTC.

J is TRBJ1-4 and V is TRBV4-1; 7 bases fit TRBD1. Trimming cost V 1 base and J 0 bases; bases outside gene matches: 2. CDR3 length equals 16 residues. CDR1 is MGHRA, CDR2 YSYEKL, per germline. As DNA, the CDR3 is TGCGCCAGCAGCCAAGTCGGACAGGCAACTAATGAAAAACTGTTTTTT. Its protein is CASSQVGQATNEKLFF.

The V gene is TRBV5-4, the J gene TRBJ2-5; D remains unclear. Germline values: CDR1 SGHNT, CDR2 YYREEE (reference sequence). This CDR3 has 14 amino acids. V was cut by 4 bases and J by 4 bases, with 14 bases left in between. CDR3 region: CASSLLEFGETQYF. Here the CDR3 DNA reads TGTGCCAGCAGCCTCCTGGAGTTTGGAGAGACCCAGTACTTC.

The CDR3 DNA is TGTGCCAGCAGCCCGCGCCTACAAGACATTGAGCAGTTCTTC. It yields the protein CASSPRLQDIEQFF. This rearrangement joins TRBV11-1 to TRBJ2-1; D is undetermined. The germline V gene has CDR1 SGHAT and CDR2 FQDESV (reference sequence). With 5 bases removed from V and 9 bases from J, the gap between germline ends came to 17 bases. The CDR3 is 14 amino acids.

The V and J genes are TRBV15 and TRBJ2-1, with D unresolved. The germline CDR1 and CDR2 sequences are LNHNV and YYDKDF (reference sequence). This CDR3 region has 12 residues. V was cut by 0 bases and J by 13 bases, with 10 bases left in between. CDR3 loop: CATSRDIQAQFF. The CDR3 nucleotides read TGTGCCACCAGCAGAGATATCCAGGCCCAGTTCTTC.

The chain uses TRBV30 and TRBJ1-5; 7 nucleotides line up with TRBD1. The ends lost 2 bases at V and 5 bases at J; junction bases unmatched: 18. Germline CDR1 GTSNPN, CDR2 SVGIG (reference sequence). The CDR3 sequence is 18 residues long. The CDR3 sequence: CAWSRRGPSSDPYQPQHF. The CDR3 DNA reads as TGTGCCTGGAGTAGGAGGGGGCCGTCATCAGATCCATATCAGCCCCAGCATTTT.

The CDR3 nucleotides are TGTGCCATCCAAGACAGGGGATCCACTGAAGCTTTCTTT. Its protein product is CAIQDRGSTEAFF. The rearrangement links TRBV10-3 to TRBJ1-1; the match to TRBD1 covers 8 bases. With 8 bases clipped from V and 4 bases from J, the junction kept 6 bases outside the gene matches. Looked up from germline, CDR1 is ENHRY and CDR2 is SYGVKD. CDR3 length: 13 residues.

The V and J genes are TRBV6-1 and TRBJ1-1, with TRBD1 matching 7 bases. CDR3 length equals 16 residues. J was trimmed by 0 bases and V by 2 bases; bases with no gene match: 6. Germline assignment: CDR1 MNHNS and CDR2 SASEGT. Written as DNA, the CDR3 is TGTGCCAGCAGTGAAACACTACAGGGGATGAACACTGAAGCTTTCTTT. Translating it yields CASSETLQGMNTEAFF.

The chain links TRBV27 to TRBJ2-1; 7 positions match TRBD2. J gave up 6 bases and V 8 bases, and 13 bases lay outside the gene matches. CDR1 MNHEY and CDR2 SMNVEV come from the germline V gene (reference sequence). The CDR3 runs 15 residues. CDR3 nucleotides: TGTGCCAGCGCTGGGGGGGGAGGGCAGTTCAATGAGCAGTTCTTC. Its translation is CASAGGGGQFNEQFF.

V is TRBV5-4 and J is TRBJ1-1; 10 bases are shared with TRBD1. Germline V gives CDR1 SGHNT, CDR2 YYREEE (reference sequence). V dropped 3 bases and J dropped 0; count of bases not matched to a gene: 5. The CDR3 loop spans 16 amino acids. CDR3 sequence: CASSSGQGIVNTEAFF. The CDR3 coding sequence is TGTGCCAGCAGCTCGGGACAGGGGATCGTGAACACTGAAGCTTTCTTT.

The V call is TRBV28, the J call TRBJ1-4, with 9 positions matching TRBD1. CDR1 and CDR2 from the germline V gene are MDHEN and SYDVKM. V lost 4 bases, J lost 8 bases, and 8 bases stayed unmatched. The CDR3 spans 15 residues. CDR3 loop: CASSSWTGAWEKLFF. The CDR3 bases are TGTGCCAGCAGTTCCTGGACAGGGGCCTGGGAAAAACTGTTTTTT.

This chain joins TRBV7-2 and TRBJ1-3; TRBD1 matches 10 bases. Germline V gene lookup returns CDR1 SGHTA and CDR2 FQGNSA. The CDR3 is 16 residues long. V was clipped by 4 bases and J by 3 bases; unmatched bases: 6. The CDR3 region is CASSSSGTGVGNTIYF. For the CDR3, the DNA is TGTGCCAGCAGCTCGTCCGGGACAGGGGTTGGAAACACCATATATTTT.

The V and J genes are TRBV7-2 and TRBJ2-7; D not resolved. The CDR3 is 13 residues long. V was shortened by 1 base and J by 2 bases, with 6 bases between the two germline ends. From germline, CDR1 is SGHTA and CDR2 FQGNSA. This CDR3 reads CASSLGTAYEQYF. CDR3 bases: TGTGCCAGCAGCTTAGGGACGGCCTACGAGCAGTACTTC.

This sequence joins TRBV18 and TRBJ1-1; D possibly corresponds to TRBD1 (6 bases). The CDR3 loop spans 17 amino acids. The germline CDR1 and CDR2 sequences are KGHSH and LQKENI. Trimming took 0 bases from V and 1 from J, leaving 15 bases between them. The CDR3 nucleotides are TGTGCCAGCTCACCACCGATGGGCAGGGGCGAGAACACTGAAGCTTTCTTT. Its protein product is CASSPPMGRGENTEAFF. Combining the CDR3 with reference TRBV18 and TRBJ1-1 gives the whole variable domain NAGVMQNPRHLVRRRGQEARLRCSPMKGHSHVYWYRQLPEEGLKFMVYLQKENIIDESGMPKERFSAEFPKEGPSILRIQQVVRGDSAAYFCASSPPMGRGENTEAFFGQGTRLTVV.

This chain connects TRBV5-1 to TRBJ2-2, with TRBD2 matching over 13 bases. The junction had 2 bases not matched to a gene; V was cut back by 4 bases and J by 8 bases. The V gene's germline CDR1 is SGHRS and CDR2 YFSETQ. The CDR3 has 14 amino acids. CDR3 DNA sequence: TGCGCCAGCAGCAGGACTAGCGGGAGTGGGGAGCTGTTTTTT. Translated: CASSRTSGSGELFF.

The count of this clone is one. This chain joins TRBV2 and TRBJ2-4, with D possibly being TRBD2 (6 bases). Germline loops: CDR1 SNHLY, CDR2 FYNNEI. This CDR3 has 14 amino acids. Trimming took off 5 bases at V and 4 bases at J, with 12 bases between the two ends. CDR3 protein: CASSSGLTKNIQYF. The CDR3 bases are TGTGCCAGCAGTTCAGGACTAACAAAAAACATTCAGTACTTC.

V gene TRBV7-9 combines with J gene TRBJ2-1, with 9 bases fitting TRBD2. The CDR3 totals 18 residues. Looked up from germline, CDR1 is SEHNR and CDR2 is FQNEAQ (reference sequence). With V trimmed by 0 bases and J by 2 bases, 8 bases remained unmatched. In DNA, the CDR3 is TGTGCCAGCAGCTTAGCATTGGAGACTAGCGGAGCCTACAATGAGCAGTTCTTC. It codes for CASSLALETSGAYNEQFF.

The V call is TRBV11-2, the J call TRBJ2-2; TRBD1 is a possible D gene (6 bases). The V gene's germline CDR1 is SGHAT and CDR2 FQNNGV. The CDR3 spans 15 residues. V was trimmed by 5 bases and J by 5 bases, leaving 15 bases between them. The CDR3 DNA sequence: TGTGCCAGCAGCGGGGGCCCAGCGAGGACCGGGGAGCTGTTTTTT. It is translated as CASSGGPARTGELFF.

The chain has TRBV6-6 and TRBJ1-3; TRBD1 might be the D (6 bases). Germline V CDR1 and CDR2: MNHNY, SVGAGI (reference sequence). The CDR3 has 15 residues. Between the trimmed V and J ends, which lost 5 bases and 5 bases, there was a span of 16 bases. The CDR3 sequence: CASSGPTGDRNTIYF. The CDR3 DNA follows: TGTGCCAGCAGTGGCCCGACAGGAGATCGAAACACCATATATTTT.